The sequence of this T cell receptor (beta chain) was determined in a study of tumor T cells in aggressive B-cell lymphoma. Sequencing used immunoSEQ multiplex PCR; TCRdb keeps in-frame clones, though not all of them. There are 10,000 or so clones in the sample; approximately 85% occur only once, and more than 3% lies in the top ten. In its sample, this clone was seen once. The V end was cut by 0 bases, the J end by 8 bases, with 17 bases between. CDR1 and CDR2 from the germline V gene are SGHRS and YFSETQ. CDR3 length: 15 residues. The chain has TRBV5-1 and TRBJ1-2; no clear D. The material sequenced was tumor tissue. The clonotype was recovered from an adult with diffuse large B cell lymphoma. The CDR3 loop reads CASSLASGKTGGYTF. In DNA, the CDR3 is TGCGCCAGCAGCTTGGCTTCCGGGAAAACGGGCGGCTACACCTTC.